The entry that follows covers one T cell receptor (beta chain) sequence. The CDR3 totals 14 residues. Trimming shortened V by 3 bases and J by 1 base, and 8 bases separated the two germline ends. The germline V gene encodes CDR1 SGHDT and CDR2 YYEEEE. These data originate in a study of OX40 agonist ivuxolimab in advanced cancers. Autoimmune disease history or systemic immunosuppression led to patients being barred. The data were produced by immunoSEQ multiplex PCR, yet TCRdb's version contains in-frame clones alone and is incomplete. The sample lists under 20,000 clones, around 64% seen once, with around 8.4% in the top ten.

The rearrangement joins TRBV5-6 to TRBJ2-1; D is unclear. Sample: CD4+ or CD8+ T cells sorted from blood, taken in a trial of the OX40 agonist ivuxolimab. This receptor was obtained from an adult with an advanced solid tumor such as melanoma, head and neck, liver or kidney cancer. The chain's CDR3 is CASSSVLSYNEQFF. DNA for the CDR3: TGTGCCAGCAGCTCGGTGTTATCCTACAATGAGCAGTTCTTC.